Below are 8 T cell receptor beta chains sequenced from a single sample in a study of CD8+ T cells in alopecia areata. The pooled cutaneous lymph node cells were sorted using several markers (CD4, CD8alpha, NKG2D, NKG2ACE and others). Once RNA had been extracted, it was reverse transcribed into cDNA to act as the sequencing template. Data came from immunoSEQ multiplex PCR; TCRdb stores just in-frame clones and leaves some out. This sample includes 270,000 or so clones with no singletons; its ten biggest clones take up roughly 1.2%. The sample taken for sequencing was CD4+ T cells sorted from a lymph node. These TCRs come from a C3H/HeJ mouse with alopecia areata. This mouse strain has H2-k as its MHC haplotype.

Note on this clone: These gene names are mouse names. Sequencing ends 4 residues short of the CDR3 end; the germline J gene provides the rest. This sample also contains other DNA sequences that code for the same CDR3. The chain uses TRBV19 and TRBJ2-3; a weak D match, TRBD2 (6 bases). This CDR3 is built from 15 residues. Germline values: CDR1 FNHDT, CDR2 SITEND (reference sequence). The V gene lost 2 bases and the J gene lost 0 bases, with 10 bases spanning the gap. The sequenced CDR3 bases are TGTGCCAGCAGTATGGGGGGTTCTAGTGCAGAA. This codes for CASSMGGSSAE. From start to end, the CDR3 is CASSMGGSSAETLYF.

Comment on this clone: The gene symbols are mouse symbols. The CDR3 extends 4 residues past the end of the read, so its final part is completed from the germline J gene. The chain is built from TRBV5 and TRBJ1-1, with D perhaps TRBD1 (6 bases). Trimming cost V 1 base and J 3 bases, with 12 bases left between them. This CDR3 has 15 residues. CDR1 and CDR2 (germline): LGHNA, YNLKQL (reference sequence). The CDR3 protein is CASSQVGGADTEVFF. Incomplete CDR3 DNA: TGTGCCAGCAGCCAAGTGGGGGGGGCGGACACA.

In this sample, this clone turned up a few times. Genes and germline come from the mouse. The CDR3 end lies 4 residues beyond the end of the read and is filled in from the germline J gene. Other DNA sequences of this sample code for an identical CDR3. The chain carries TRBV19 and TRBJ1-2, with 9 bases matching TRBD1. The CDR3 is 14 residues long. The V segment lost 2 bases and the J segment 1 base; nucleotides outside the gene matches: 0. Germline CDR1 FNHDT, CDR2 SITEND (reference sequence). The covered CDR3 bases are TGTGCCAGCAGTATGACAGGGGGAAACTCC. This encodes CASSMTGGNS. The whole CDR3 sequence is CASSMTGGNSDYTF.

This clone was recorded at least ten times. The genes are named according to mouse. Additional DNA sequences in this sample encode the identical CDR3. The CDR3 here is CASSPRTGGYAEQFF. The CDR3 DNA, read in part, is TGTGCCAGCAGTCCCCGGACAGGGGGCTATGCT. The gene calls are TRBV19 and TRBJ2-1; 10 nucleotides agree with TRBD1. The read halts 4 residues ahead of the CDR3 end, with the missing end drawn from the germline J gene. Germline loops: CDR1 FNHDT, CDR2 SITEND (reference sequence). V gave up 4 bases and J gave up 3 bases; unmatched junction bases: 4. CDR3 length: 15 residues.

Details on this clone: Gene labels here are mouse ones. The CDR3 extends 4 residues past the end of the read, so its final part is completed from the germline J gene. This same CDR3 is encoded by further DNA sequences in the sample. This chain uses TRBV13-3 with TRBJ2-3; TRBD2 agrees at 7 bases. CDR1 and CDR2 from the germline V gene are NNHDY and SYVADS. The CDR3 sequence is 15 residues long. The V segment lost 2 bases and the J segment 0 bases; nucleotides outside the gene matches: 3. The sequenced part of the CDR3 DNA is TGTGCCAGCAGTGAACTGGGGACTAGTGCAGAA. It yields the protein CASSELGTSAE. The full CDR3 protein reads CASSELGTSAETLYF.

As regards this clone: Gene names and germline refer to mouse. The CDR3 DNA, read in part, is TGTGCCAGCAGTGGACTGGGGGGAAAC. Translating gives CASSGLGGN. The CDR3, in full, reads CASSGLGGNTLYF. V gene TRBV13-3 combines with J gene TRBJ2-4; 10 bases are shared with TRBD2. Sequencing ends 4 residues short of the CDR3 end; the germline J gene provides the rest. Looked up from germline, CDR1 is NNHDY and CDR2 is SYVADS. This CDR3 has 13 amino acids.

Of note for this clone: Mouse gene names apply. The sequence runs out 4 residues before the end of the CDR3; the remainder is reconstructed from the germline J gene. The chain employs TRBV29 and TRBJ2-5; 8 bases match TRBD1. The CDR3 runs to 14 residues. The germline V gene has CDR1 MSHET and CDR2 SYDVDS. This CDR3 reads CASSSTGGGDTQYF. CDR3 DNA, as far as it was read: TGTGCTAGCAGTAGTACAGGGGGAGGAGAC. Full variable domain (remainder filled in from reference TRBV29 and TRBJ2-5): DMKVTQMPRYLIKRMGENVLLECGQDMSHETMYWYRQDPGLGLQLIYISYDVDSNSEGDIPKGYRVSRKKREHFSLILDSAKTNQTSVYFCASSSTGGGDTQYFGPGTRLLVL.

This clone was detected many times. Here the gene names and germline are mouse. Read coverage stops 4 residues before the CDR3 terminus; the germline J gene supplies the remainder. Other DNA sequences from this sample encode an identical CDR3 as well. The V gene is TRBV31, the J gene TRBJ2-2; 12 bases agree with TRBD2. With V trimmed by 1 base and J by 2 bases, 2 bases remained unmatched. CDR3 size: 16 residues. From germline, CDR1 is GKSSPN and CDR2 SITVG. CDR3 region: CAWSPGTGGNTGQLYF. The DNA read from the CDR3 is TGTGCCTGGAGTCCCGGGACTGGGGGGAACACCGGG.